The source of this TCR beta chain is a study of blood T cells in healthy people across ages. Sample-barcoded 5' priming and a J-beta primer mix drove a second PCR of roughly 6 to 12 cycles. One entry per CDR3 protein results from TCRdb running MiXCR on the 5' RACE reads. The table shows hundreds of thousands of distinct CDR3 sequences, with about 42% occurring only once. This clonotype was counted between two and nine times. This sequence was found in a man aged 60 to 75 in good health. The sequenced sample was blood.

CDR3 amino acids: CASSQNAPGNYGYTF. DNA for the CDR3: TGTGCCAGCAGCCAAAACGCCCCAGGGAACTATGGCTACACCTTC. The chain uses TRBV7-2 and TRBJ1-2, with D possibly matching TRBD1 (5 bases). Germline CDR1 reads SGHTA; CDR2 reads FQGNSA. The germline V and J ends were trimmed by 5 bases and 2 bases, with 15 bases remaining between them. The CDR3 consists of 15 residues.